This T cell receptor (beta chain) is from a study of molecular identifiers for immune sequencing clone quantification. In the study overall: With replicates, the RNA of around 18,000 or 91,000 naive CD8 cells was split five ways and four were sequenced.

Germline loops: CDR1 SGHVS, CDR2 FNYEAQ. The CDR3 runs 14 residues. V was trimmed by 5 bases and J by 2 bases, leaving 11 bases between them. Both previously described methods and listed TCR primers were employed to make bulk TCR libraries. TCRdb ran MiXCR on the PCR reads and lists one entry per CDR3 protein. This sample has about half a million distinct CDR3 sequences, with roughly 24% found just once. The CD8+CD4-CCR7+CD45RA+ phenotype defined the sorted naive CD8 T cells. In its sample, this clonotype was seen many times. The antigen remains unidentified. Study results and caveats: Clonotypes topping 20 RNA copies carried over 99% of effector molecules but under 1% of naive ones.

Specimen: naive CD8+ T cells from blood, with Jurkat cell RNA spiked in. Subset of the sample: FACS-sorted CD8+CD4-CCR7+CD45RA+ naive T cells. The TCR sequence derives from a human donor in good health. Some libraries in this study had Jurkat cell RNA spiked in. The V call is TRBV7-6, the J call TRBJ2-3; a weak D match, TRBD2 (5 bases). The DNA for the CDR3 is TGTGCCAGCAGCCAAGCCGGGATCACAGATACGCAGTATTTT. Translating gives CASSQAGITDTQYF.